The text below deals with one TCR beta chain. Clones were read by immunoSEQ multiplex PCR, and TCRdb kept only the in-frame ones, dropping some. The table has approximately 59,000 clones, roughly 81% seen once. Trimming at V came to 4 bases and at J to 6 bases, leaving 6 bases not matched to a gene. The CDR3 extends over 16 amino acids. In germline, CDR1 is SGHTA, CDR2 FQGNSA. The data derive from a study of blood T cell repertoires in COVID-19. About the study: The study drew acute and convalescent COVID-19 samples from the United States, Italy and Spain. The cDNA or gDNA used as material had been derived from T cells, B-cell-depleted T cells, or PBMCs.

This TCR came from a man at least 80 years old with acute or convalescent COVID-19. The material sequenced was peripheral blood. The V call is TRBV7-2, the J call TRBJ1-6; TRBD1 aligns across 10 bases. CDR3: CASSSGTGAGNSPLHF. The CDR3 bases are TGTGCCAGCAGCTCGGGGACAGGGGCAGGTAATTCACCCCTCCACTTT.